The T cell receptor (beta chain) under discussion was sequenced for a study of low-dose radiotherapy and immunotherapy resistance in tumors. In the study overall: A total of 6.5 Gy was given to Cohort 1 as 0.5 Gy per fraction every 2 weeks. A dose of 300 mg of oral aspirin was taken by patients daily for four cycles from cycle 1 day 1.

There are many counts of this clonotype. Alpha- and beta-chain coverage of first-strand cDNA came from TRAV- and TRBV-specific primers. TCR amplification involved 20 PCR cycles with a constant-region primer and V-primer adapter. With in vitro transcription, the isolated mRNA was amplified. TCRdb reprocessed the reads with MiXCR, giving one entry per CDR3 protein. The profile shows about 100,000 distinct CDR3 sequences, less than 25% of them singletons. Time point defined: after trial treatment. Documented treatment: LDRT plus nivolumab, ipilimumab, low-dose cyclophosphamide and aspirin (RACIN trial). The germline V gene has CDR1 SNHLY and CDR2 FYNNEI. V lost 7 bases and J 5 bases, leaving 14 bases between the germline ends. The CDR3 runs to 13 residues.

The rearrangement joins TRBV2 to TRBJ2-5; D remains ambiguous. This TCR came from a male donor with prostate cancer. The material sequenced was PBMCs, taken after low-dose radiotherapy plus immunotherapy. The CDR3 DNA sequence: TGTGCCAGCAATTACGTAATGTCGGAGACCCAGTACTTC. Amino acids: CASNYVMSETQYF.